This T cell receptor (beta chain) was identified in a study of blood T cell repertoires in COVID-19. This clone was recorded a few times. Produced via immunoSEQ multiplex PCR; TCRdb's table is partial and in-frame only. There are approximately 470,000 clones in the sample; roughly 87% occur only once, and roughly 0.7% lies in the top ten. The CDR3 has 11 amino acids. V was pared by 6 bases and J by 5 bases, with 7 bases between. Germline V CDR1 and CDR2: KGHSH, LQKENI. The V and J genes are TRBV18 and TRBJ2-5; D uncertain. The clonotype comes from a woman aged 18-35 years who had recovered from COVID-19. The sequenced sample consisted of PBMCs or T cells enriched from blood (not recorded which). This CDR3 reads CASSFEETQYF. As DNA, the CDR3 is TGTGCCAGCTCCTTCGAGGAGACCCAGTACTTC.